This TCR beta chain emerged from a study of molecular identifiers for immune sequencing clone quantification (dated by TCRdb to 2017 to 2018). Describing the broader study: For a replicate experiment, the RNA from either approximately 20,000 or 100,000 naive CD8 T cells was divided into five aliquots, and four of those aliquots went on to sequencing. This methods study used CD8 T cells to benchmark TCR RNA copy counting and molecular-identifier clustering-based TCR repertoire sequencing (MIDCIRS). Results and caveats for the whole study, not just this receptor: When barcode sub-clustering was not used, chimeric consensus sequences inflated TCR diversity, with chimeras reaching as high as 47%. The naive libraries included spiked-in Jurkat TCR RNA (about ten copies' worth), and this RNA is not part of the donor repertoire. Modeling estimated 2.5 to 3 recovered TCR RNA copies per cell, compared with 8.5 to 10 by digital PCR, which implies about 30% capture efficiency. Spiked-in Jurkat TCR RNA equivalent to a single cell was reported to be detectable even among more than 900,000 naive CD8 T cells. Highly expanded clone sizes could be underestimated if identical TCR molecules share a barcode. In CMV-specific effector cells, clones with more than 20 RNA copies accounted for over 98% of molecules, whereas in naive cells such clones accounted for under 1%.

Notes on this clonotype: The antigen it recognizes is unknown. Its ends do not fully match the called genes, so a read error is possible.

Reading from cysteine to phenylalanine, the CDR3 counts 14 amino acids. This entry keeps only the CDR3 DNA: 42 bases, framed from base 1. For CDR1 and CDR2, the germline V gene lists SGHVS and FNYEAQ. The library relied on PCR. Sequencing was performed on an Illumina HiSeq 4000. Preparation of bulk TCR libraries followed a previously described approach, with the TCR primers listed in Table S5. The Qiagen AllPrep DNA/RNA kit was used to purify total RNA. Before analysis, reads from multiple sequencing runs of one library were combined. Per the original workflow: Reads were retained only if an exact TCR constant sequence was present, and the retained reads were trimmed to 150 nt and grouped according to their 12-nt molecular barcodes. Reads inside each barcode group were sub-clustered using a 15% Levenshtein threshold, and a quality-weighted consensus sequence was constructed for each RNA molecule. Non-functional sequences were excluded, and lower-count sequences lying one edit away from another sequence were also excluded. Based on a fit of two negative binomial distributions, barcode sub-clusters having less than 20% of the maximum read count were discarded. TCRdb reprocessing: public reads trimmed at Q25 with fastp, clones called with MiXCR, in-frame beta chains kept. When rows share a CDR3 protein, they turn into one entry using the most common DNA and genes. In this record, the V and J calls reflect TCRdb's handling and not the investigators' own analysis. The sample table lists around 470,000 distinct CDR3 sequences, about a fifth of them with a count of one. The ten largest clones take up more than 0.8% of the sample.

Libraries of naive CD8 T cells were generated from roughly 20,000 to 1,000,000 sorted cells, with 10%, 30% or 50% of the purified RNA used. On a BD FACSAria II, naive CD8 T cells were FACS-sorted as CD8+CD4-CCR7+CD45RA+ and collected into RLT Plus buffer. Roughly ten TCR copies' worth of Jurkat RNA were spiked into about 20,000-1,000,000 naive CD8 T cell samples to test detection sensitivity. Enrichment of CD8 T cells was performed with RosetteSep CD8+ T Cell Enrichment Cocktail and Ficoll-Paque, after which ACK red cell lysis was carried out. The V and J genes are TRBV7-6 and TRBJ1-1, with no confidently assigned D gene. The sequenced material came from naive CD8+ T cells from blood, with Jurkat cell RNA spiked in. The sample's cell subset or site label, in plain terms: FACS-sorted CD8+CD4-CCR7+CD45RA+ naive T cells. The receptor comes from a human donor in good health. Some libraries in this study had Jurkat cell RNA spiked in. DNA sequence: TGTACCAGCAGCTTAGAGTTAGAGAACACTGAAGCTTTCTTT. This is translated as CTSSLELENTEAFF.